The following is a T cell receptor beta chain sequence with its context. The antigen remains unidentified. Other DNA sequences of this sample code for an identical CDR3. V shed 2 bases and J shed 3 bases, with 7 bases lying between them. Germline CDR1 and CDR2: GTSNPN and SVGIG (reference sequence). There are 12 residues in the CDR3. This entry comes from a study of cytomegalovirus exposure and HLA in healthy donors. The PCR made use of 60 Vbeta and 13 Jbeta primers. Generated by immunoSEQ multiplex PCR, the TCRdb table keeps only in-frame clones and is missing some. The data contain approximately 190,000 clones, 80% to 85% of them seen just once; the ten biggest clones take up roughly 6%. Whole-study results and caveats: An analysis done earlier found most TCR beta V segments productive about 87% or about 30% of the time.

Material: PBMCs. The rearrangement links TRBV30 to TRBJ2-5; D is perhaps TRBD1 (5 bases). The sequence was collected from a woman in her fifties or sixties in good health and CMV-seropositive. The CDR3 is CAWSQGEETQYF. CDR3 DNA: TGTGCCTGGAGTCAGGGTGAAGAGACCCAGTACTTC.